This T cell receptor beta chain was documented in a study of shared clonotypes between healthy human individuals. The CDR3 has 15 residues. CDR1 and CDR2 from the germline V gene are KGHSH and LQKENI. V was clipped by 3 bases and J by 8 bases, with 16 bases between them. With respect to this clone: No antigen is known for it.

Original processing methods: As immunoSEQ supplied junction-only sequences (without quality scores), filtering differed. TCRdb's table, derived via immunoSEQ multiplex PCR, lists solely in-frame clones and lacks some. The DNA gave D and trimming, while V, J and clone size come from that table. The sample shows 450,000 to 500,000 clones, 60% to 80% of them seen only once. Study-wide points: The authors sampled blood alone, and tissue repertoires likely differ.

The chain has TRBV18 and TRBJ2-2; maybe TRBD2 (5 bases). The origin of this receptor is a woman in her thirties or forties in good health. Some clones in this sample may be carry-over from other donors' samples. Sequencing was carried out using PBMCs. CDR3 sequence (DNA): TGTGCCAGCTCACCCTCCGGGATCGAGTCTGGGGAGCTGTTTTTT. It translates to CASSPSGIESGELFF.